This T cell receptor beta chain was sequenced in a study of beta chain features in type 1 diabetes. Study-wide background: Age, gender, cell numbers and subset yield matched between patients and controls. Findings and caveats of the study: No resolution was reached here on whether HLA type influences TCRB rearrangement. Within the patient group, naive, central memory and Treg TCRB repertoires appeared more similar to each other than within healthy donors.

cDNA synthesis used the whole RNA isolate, giving expressed TCRB sequences. The table came from immunoSEQ multiplex PCR; TCRdb's copy has only in-frame clones and leaves some out. The sample lists about 370,000 clones; roughly 16% were seen once. Trimming removed 0 bases at V and 2 bases at J, with 9 bases between. CDR3 size: 14 residues. Germline V gene sequence: CDR1 SGHRS, CDR2 YFSETQ. About this clone: Its specificity is not known.

The sequence was collected from a woman under 30 in good health. Specimen: naive CD4+ T cells from blood. V is TRBV5-1 and J is TRBJ2-7; D is possibly TRBD2 (5 bases). CDR3 sequence (DNA): TGCGCCAGCAGCTTGGTAGACGGGACCTACGAGCAGTACTTC. The encoded protein is CASSLVDGTYEQYF.